A single TCR beta chain is shown here with its context. The CDR3 sequence is 14 residues long. The ends were cut back, 6 bases at V and 5 bases at J, with 14 bases in the middle. CDR1 and CDR2 from the germline V gene are MNHNY and SVGAGI (reference sequence). Only in-frame clones appear in the TCRdb table, and some are missing; sequencing was by immunoSEQ multiplex PCR. This repertoire shows about 140,000 clones, 75% to 95% found once; its top ten account for approximately 7.2%. This entry is derived from a study of control samples from healthy donors and cancer patients. This TCR was sampled from a man in his late teens or twenties in good health. Sequencing was done on a sample of blood. V is TRBV6-6 and J is TRBJ1-5; no clear D. CDR3 coding DNA: TGTGCCAGCAGGCGTGCGGGGTCCGATCAGCCCCAGCATTTT. Its translation is CASRRAGSDQPQHF.